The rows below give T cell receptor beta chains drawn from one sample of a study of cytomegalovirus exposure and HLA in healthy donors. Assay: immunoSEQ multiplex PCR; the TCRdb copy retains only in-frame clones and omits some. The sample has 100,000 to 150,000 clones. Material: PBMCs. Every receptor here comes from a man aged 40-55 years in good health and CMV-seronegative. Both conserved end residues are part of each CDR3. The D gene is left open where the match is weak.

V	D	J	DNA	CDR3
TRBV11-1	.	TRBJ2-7	TGTGCCAGCAGCTTAGGACAGCGTACCTACGAGCAGTACTTC	CASSLGQRTYEQYF
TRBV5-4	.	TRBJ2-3	TGTGCCAGCAGCTTTACAGGGTCGGATACGCAGTATTTT	CASSFTGSDTQYF
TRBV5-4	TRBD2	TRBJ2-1	TGTGCCACCCGGGAGGGGTCCTACAATGAGCAGTTCTTC	CATREGSYNEQFF
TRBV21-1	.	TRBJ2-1	TGTGCCAGCAGCACGGGCGGGAGGGCTCTTATCCATGAGCAGTTCTTC	CASSTGGRALIHEQFF
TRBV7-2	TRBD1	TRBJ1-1	TGTGCCAGCAGCGCCCGACCGGGACAGGGGAAAGCTTTCTTT	CASSARPGQGKAFF
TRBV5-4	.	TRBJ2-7	TGTGCCAGCAGCGCCACTTCTCGTTCCTACGAGCAGTACTTC	CASSATSRSYEQYF
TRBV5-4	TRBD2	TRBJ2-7	TGTGCCAGCAGCCACCGACTAGCGGGAGCAATCAACTTC	CASSHRLAGAINF
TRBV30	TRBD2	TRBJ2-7	TGTGCCTGGACCACGGGACTATACTACGAGCAGTACTTC	CAWTTGLYYEQYF
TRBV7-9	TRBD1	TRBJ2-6	TGTGCCAGCAGCCACAGGGACAGGAATTACTCTGGGGCCAACGTCCTGACTTTC	CASSHRDRNYSGANVLTF
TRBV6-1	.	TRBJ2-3	TGTGCCAGCTTGGCCCCTTCTACAGATACGCAGTATTTT	CASLAPSTDTQYF
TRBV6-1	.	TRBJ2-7	TGTGCCAGCAGCCCTCCGAGGGTCGGGGAATACGAGCAGTACTTC	CASSPPRVGEYEQYF
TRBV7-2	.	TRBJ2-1	TGTGCCAGCAGAAGAGGGGGTCAGGGGAAGTACAATGAGCAGTTCTTC	CASRRGGQGKYNEQFF
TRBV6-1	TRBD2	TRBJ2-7	TGTGCCAGCAGTGAATCTTCTTTCTCGGGACTAGAAGGCGAGCAGTACTTC	CASSESSFSGLEGEQYF
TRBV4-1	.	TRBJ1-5	TGCGCCAGCAGCTCCCCCGGGTCTCAGCCCCAGCATTTT	CASSSPGSQPQHF
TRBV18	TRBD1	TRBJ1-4	TGTGCCAGCTCACCCGGTGTGGACAGGGGGGAAAAACTGTTTTTT	CASSPGVDRGEKLFF
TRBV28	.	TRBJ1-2	TGTGCCAGCAGTTTTACTATCCCGTTCTCTTGGACCTTC	CASSFTIPFSWTF
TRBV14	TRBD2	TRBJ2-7	TGTGCCAGCTCATCGGGTTTTGATGGGACTAGCGGGATAAAAAGAGACTCCTACGAGCAGTACTTC	CASSSGFDGTSGIKRDSYEQYF
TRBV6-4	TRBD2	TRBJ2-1	TGTGCCAGCAGTGACTCTACTAGCGGGAGCCATGAGCAGTTCTTC	CASSDSTSGSHEQFF
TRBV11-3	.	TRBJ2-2	TGTGCCAGCAGGTGGATGGACAGGAACACCGGGGAGCTGTTTTTT	CASRWMDRNTGELFF
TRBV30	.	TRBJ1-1	TGTGCCTGGAGTGCACCCACAGGGACTGAAGCTTTCTTT	CAWSAPTGTEAFF
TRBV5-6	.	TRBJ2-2	TGTGCCAGCAGAAGAGAGAACACCGGGGAGCTGTTTTTT	CASRRENTGELFF
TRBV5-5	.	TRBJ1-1	TGTGCCAGCAGCCCAGGTGTTGGGGGGGTTAGGGTAAACACTGAAGCTTTCTTT	CASSPGVGGVRVNTEAFF
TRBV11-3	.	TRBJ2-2	TGTGCCAGCAGCTTCACCTTCACCCGGAGGGCAAACACCGGGGAGCTGTTTTTT	CASSFTFTRRANTGELFF
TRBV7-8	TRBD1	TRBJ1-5	TGTGCCAGCAGCCACGGGACAGGAGAACAGCCCCAGCATTTT	CASSHGTGEQPQHF
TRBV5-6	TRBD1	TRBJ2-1	TGTGCCAGCAGCCGAATTGCAGCCCGAGACAGGGGGCATGAGCAGTTCTTC	CASSRIAARDRGHEQFF
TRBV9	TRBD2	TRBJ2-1	TGTGCCAGCAGCGTCTTCGGACTAGCGGGAACAAGCTCCTACAATGAGCAGTTCTTC	CASSVFGLAGTSSYNEQFF
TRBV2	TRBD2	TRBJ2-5	TGTGCCAGCAGCGTGTTCGTTAGCCTAGAGACTAGCGGGACGAACCAAGAGACCCAGTACTTC	CASSVFVSLETSGTNQETQYF
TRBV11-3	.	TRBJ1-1	TGTGCCAGCAGCCCTCGGGGGGGCGCGTGGGAAGCTTTCTTT	CASSPRGGAWEAFF
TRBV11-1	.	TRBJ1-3	TGTGCCAGCAGCCCTGGGAAGACAGCCTCTGGAAACACCATATATTTT	CASSPGKTASGNTIYF
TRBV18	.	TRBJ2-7	TGTGCCAGCTCACCACCTAGCGGTGCCTACGAGCAGTACTTC	CASSPPSGAYEQYF
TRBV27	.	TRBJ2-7	TGTGCCAGCGGCTCCATAGCGGTCCACGAGCAGTACTTC	CASGSIAVHEQYF
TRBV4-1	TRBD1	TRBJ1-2	TGCGCCAGCAGCCAATTGGGACAGGGGGCGCGGGGCTACACCTTC	CASSQLGQGARGYTF
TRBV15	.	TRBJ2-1	TGTGCCACCAGGCGCTTCCAGGCCAATGAGCAGTTCTTC	CATRRFQANEQFF
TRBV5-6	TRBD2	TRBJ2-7	TGTGCCAGCAGCTACGGGACTAGCGGTACCGAGCAGTACTTC	CASSYGTSGTEQYF
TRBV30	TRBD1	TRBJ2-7	TGTGCCTGGAGTGCCCGGGACAGGGGGCGCGGTGAGCAGTACTTC	CAWSARDRGRGEQYF
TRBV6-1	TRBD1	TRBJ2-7	TGTGCCAGCAGTGTCGGGACAGGGCCCTGGGACGAGCAGTACTTC	CASSVGTGPWDEQYF
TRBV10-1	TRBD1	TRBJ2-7	TGCGCCAGCAGTGGCGGACAGGGGGTCGGAAAGTGGCCCTACGAGCAGTACTTC	CASSGGQGVGKWPYEQYF
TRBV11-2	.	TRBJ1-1	TGTGCCAGCAGCGTCATCCGGGTTGGGTGGACTGAAGCTTTCTTT	CASSVIRVGWTEAFF
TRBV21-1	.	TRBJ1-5	TGTGCCAGCAGCAAAAGGGACAGTTATCAGCCCCAGCATTTT	CASSKRDSYQPQHF
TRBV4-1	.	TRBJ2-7	TGCGCCAGCAGCCAAGATGGGCAGACCGAGCAGTACTTC	CASSQDGQTEQYF